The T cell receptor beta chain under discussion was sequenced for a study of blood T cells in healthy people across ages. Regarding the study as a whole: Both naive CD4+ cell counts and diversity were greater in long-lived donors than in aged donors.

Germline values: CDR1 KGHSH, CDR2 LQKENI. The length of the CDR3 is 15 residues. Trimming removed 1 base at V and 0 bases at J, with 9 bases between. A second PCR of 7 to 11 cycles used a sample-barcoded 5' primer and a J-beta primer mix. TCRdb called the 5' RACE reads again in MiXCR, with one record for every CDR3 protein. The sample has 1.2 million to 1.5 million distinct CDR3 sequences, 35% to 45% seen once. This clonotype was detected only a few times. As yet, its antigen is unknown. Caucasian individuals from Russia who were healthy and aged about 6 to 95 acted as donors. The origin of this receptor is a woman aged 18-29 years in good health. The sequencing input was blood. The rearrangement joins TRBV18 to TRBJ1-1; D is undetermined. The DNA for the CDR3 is TGTGCCAGCTCACCACTCCGGGAGCTGAACACTGAAGCTTTCTTT. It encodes CASSPLRELNTEAFF.